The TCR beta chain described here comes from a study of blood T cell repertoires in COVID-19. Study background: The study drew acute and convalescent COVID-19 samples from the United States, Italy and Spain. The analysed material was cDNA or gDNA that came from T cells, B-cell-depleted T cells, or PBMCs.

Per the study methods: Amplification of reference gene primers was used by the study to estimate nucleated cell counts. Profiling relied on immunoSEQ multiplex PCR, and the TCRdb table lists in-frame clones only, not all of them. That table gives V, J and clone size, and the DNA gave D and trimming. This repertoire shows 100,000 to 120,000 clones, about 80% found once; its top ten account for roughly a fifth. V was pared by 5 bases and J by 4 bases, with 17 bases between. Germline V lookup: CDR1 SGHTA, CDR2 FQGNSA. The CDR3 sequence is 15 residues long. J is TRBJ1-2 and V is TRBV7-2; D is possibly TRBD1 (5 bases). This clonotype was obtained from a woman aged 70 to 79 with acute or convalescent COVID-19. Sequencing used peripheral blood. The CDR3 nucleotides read TGTGCCAGCAGCCCCGGCATTCAGGGTGGCTATGGCTACACCTTC. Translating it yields CASSPGIQGGYGYTF.